At least ten counts were recorded for the clone carrying this TCR beta chain. Antigen specificity is unknown. The cDNA was produced through 5'RACE with 10-nucleotide random UMIs. TCRdb redid the calling of the 5' RACE reads with MiXCR, one entry per CDR3 protein. The table records approximately 60,000 distinct CDR3 sequences, 4.2% of them present only once. The source of the sample is a study of neurological immune-mediated disorders. Trimming took off 5 bases at V and 3 bases at J, with 15 bases between the two ends. CDR1 is SGHAT and CDR2 is FQNNGV in the germline V gene. CDR3 size: 15 residues. Study-wide results and caveats: The expanded clones of different subjects shared no CDR3 amino acid sequences (suggesting private repertoires in all groups).

Unsorted libraries were prepared from 2 million PBMCs that had been stored at -80 C. Specimen: PBMCs. The chain is built from TRBV11-2 and TRBJ2-3; a possible D gene is TRBD2 (5 bases). This TCR was sampled from a man aged 50 to 59 with multiple sclerosis. This chain's CDR3 is CASSLSRGTTDTQYF. The DNA of the CDR3 is TGTGCCAGCAGCCTAAGTCGGGGAACGACAGATACGCAGTATTTT.